Listed below are T cell receptor beta chains from one sample, sequenced in a study of early T cells in non-severe SARS-CoV-2 infection. TCRdb re-called the 5' RACE reads through MiXCR, storing one row per CDR3 protein. In the table there are some 77,000 distinct CDR3 sequences, 8.5% to 10% of which are singletons. Input material: whole blood. These receptors were collected from an adult who was a healthcare worker with PCR-confirmed SARS-CoV-2 infection or an uninfected control (not recorded which). CDR3s include the opening cysteine and the closing phenylalanine or tryptophan. The order of the fields is D gene, J gene, V gene, clone size, CDR3 length, CDR3 DNA, CDR3 protein. The D gene is left open where the match is weak. Size is omitted from some rows. Given values are once, few, many or a class for expanded clones.

.	TRBJ1-2	TRBV27	many	14	TGTGCCAGCAGCTCCGGCCGTTCGTCCTATGGCTACACCTTC	CASSSGRSSYGYTF
TRBD1	TRBJ1-4	TRBV28	many	18	TGTGCCAGCAGCACCCCGGCAGGGGGCGTGGTTCGTGGTGAAAAACTGTTTTTT	CASSTPAGGVVRGEKLFF
.	TRBJ1-6	TRBV3-1	many	14	TGTGCCAGCAGCCATTCGGGCCCTAGTTCACCCCTCCACTTT	CASSHSGPSSPLHF
TRBD2	TRBJ2-3	TRBV20-1	.	16	TGCAGTGCTGGGGGGGGAACTAGTTCGAGCACAGATACGCAGTATTTT	CSAGGGTSSSTDTQYF
.	TRBJ1-1	TRBV20-1	few	16	TGCAGTGCTAATCCCCCTAAGGGGGGGAGGAACACTGAAGCTTTCTTT	CSANPPKGGRNTEAFF
.	TRBJ1-1	TRBV28	many	14	TGTGCCAGCAGTTTATGGGGCCAGGGAACTGAAGCTTTCTTT	CASSLWGQGTEAFF
.	TRBJ2-6	TRBV4-1	many	17	TGCGCCAGCAGCCAAGGCGCAGGGCGTTCTGGGGCCAACGTCCTGACTTTC	CASSQGAGRSGANVLTF
TRBD2	TRBJ2-7	TRBV7-2	many	15	TGTGCCAGCAGCTTAAGCGGGAGGGGGACCTACGAGCAGTACTTC	CASSLSGRGTYEQYF
.	TRBJ2-5	TRBV27	many	13	TGTGCCAGCAGTTTAAAGGGTACTGAGACCCAGTACTTC	CASSLKGTETQYF
.	TRBJ2-3	TRBV20-1	many	14	TGCAGTGCTTTAGGACAGTTCCGCACAGATACGCAGTATTTT	CSALGQFRTDTQYF
TRBD1	TRBJ1-2	TRBV30	few	13	TGTGCCTGGACGACAGGGGACAACTATGGCTACACCTTC	CAWTTGDNYGYTF